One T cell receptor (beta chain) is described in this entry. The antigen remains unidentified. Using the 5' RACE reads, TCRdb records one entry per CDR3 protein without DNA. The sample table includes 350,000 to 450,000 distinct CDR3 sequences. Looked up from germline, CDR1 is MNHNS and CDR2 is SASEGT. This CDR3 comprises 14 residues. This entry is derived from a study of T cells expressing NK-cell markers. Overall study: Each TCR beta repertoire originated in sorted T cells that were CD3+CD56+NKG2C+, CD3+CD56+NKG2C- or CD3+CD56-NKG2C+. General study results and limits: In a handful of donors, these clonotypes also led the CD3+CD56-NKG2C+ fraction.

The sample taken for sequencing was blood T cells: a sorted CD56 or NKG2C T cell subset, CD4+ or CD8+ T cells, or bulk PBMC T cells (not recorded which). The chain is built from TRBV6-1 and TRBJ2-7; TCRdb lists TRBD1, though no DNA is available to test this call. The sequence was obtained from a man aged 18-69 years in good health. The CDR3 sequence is CASSRDRGVDEQYF.